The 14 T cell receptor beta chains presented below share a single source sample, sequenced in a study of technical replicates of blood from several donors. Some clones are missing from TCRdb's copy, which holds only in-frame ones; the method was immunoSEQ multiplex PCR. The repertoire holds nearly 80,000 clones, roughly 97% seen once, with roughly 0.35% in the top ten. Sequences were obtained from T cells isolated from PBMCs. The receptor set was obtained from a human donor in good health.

CDR3 region: CASRGQGSGNTIYF. In DNA form, the CDR3 reads TGTGCCAGTAGAGGACAGGGGTCTGGAAACACCATATATTTT. The chain employs TRBV9 and TRBJ1-3; 9 bases are a match to TRBD1. This CDR3 comprises 14 residues. The trim removed 8 bases at V and 1 base at J, leaving 4 bases unmatched. Germline V gene sequence: CDR1 SGDLS, CDR2 YYNGEE.

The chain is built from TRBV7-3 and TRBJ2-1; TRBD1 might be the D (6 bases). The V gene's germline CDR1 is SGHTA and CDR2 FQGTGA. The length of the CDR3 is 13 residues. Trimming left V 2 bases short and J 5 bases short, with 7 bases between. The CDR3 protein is CASSLYRDNEQFF. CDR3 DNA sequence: TGTGCCAGCAGCTTATACAGGGACAATGAGCAGTTCTTC.

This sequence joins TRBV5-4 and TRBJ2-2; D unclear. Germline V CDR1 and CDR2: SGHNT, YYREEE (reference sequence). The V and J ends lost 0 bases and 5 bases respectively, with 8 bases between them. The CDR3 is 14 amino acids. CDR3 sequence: CASSLGSGTGELFF. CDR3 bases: TGTGCCAGCAGCTTGGGATCCGGTACCGGGGAGCTGTTTTTT. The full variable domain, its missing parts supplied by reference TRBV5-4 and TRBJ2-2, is ETGVTQSPTHLIKTRGQQVTLRCSSQSGHNTVSWYQQALGQGPQFIFQYYREEENGRGNFPPRFSGLQFPNYSSELNVNALELDDSALYLCASSLGSGTGELFFGEGSRLTVL.

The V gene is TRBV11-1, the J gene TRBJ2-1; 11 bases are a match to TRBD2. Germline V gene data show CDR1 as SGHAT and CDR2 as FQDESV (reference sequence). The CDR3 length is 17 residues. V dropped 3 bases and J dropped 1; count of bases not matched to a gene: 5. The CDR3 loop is CASSFARLAGSYNEQFF. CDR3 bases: TGTGCCAGCAGCTTCGCCAGACTAGCGGGATCCTACAATGAGCAGTTCTTC. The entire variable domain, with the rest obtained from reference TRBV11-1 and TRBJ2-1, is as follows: EAEVAQSPRYKITEKSQAVAFWCDPISGHATLYWYRQILGQGPELLVQFQDESVVDDSQLPKDRFSAERLKGVDSTLKIQPAELGDSAMYLCASSFARLAGSYNEQFFGPGTRLTVL.

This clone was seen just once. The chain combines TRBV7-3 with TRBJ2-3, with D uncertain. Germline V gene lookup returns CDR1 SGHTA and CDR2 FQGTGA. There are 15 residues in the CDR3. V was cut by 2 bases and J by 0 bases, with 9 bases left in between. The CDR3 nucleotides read TGTGCCAGCAGCTTAGGGTCAGCGAGCACAGATACGCAGTATTTT. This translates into CASSLGSASTDTQYF.

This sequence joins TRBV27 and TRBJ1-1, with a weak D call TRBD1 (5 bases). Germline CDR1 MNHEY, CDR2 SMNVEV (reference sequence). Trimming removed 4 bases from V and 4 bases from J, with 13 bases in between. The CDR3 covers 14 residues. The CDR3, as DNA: TGTGCCAGCAGTTCGACAGTCTATGGCACTGAAGCTTTCTTT. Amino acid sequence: CASSSTVYGTEAFF.

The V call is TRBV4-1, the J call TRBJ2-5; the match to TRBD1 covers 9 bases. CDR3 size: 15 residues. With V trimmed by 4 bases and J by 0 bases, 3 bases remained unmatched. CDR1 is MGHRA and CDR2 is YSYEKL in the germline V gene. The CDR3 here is CASSRDRENQETQYF. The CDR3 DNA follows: TGCGCCAGCAGCCGGGACAGGGAGAACCAAGAGACCCAGTACTTC.

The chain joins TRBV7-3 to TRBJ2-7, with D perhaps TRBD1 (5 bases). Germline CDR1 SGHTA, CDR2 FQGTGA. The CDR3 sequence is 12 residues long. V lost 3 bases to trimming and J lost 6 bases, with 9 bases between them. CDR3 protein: CASSFLQGEQYF. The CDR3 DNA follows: TGTGCCAGCAGCTTCTTGCAGGGCGAGCAGTACTTC.

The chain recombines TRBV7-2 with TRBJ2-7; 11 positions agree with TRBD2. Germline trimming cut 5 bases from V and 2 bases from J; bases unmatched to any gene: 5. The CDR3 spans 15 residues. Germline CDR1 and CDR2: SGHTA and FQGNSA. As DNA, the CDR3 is TGTGCCAGCAGCCTACTAGCGGGAGATACCTACGAGCAGTACTTC. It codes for CASSLLAGDTYEQYF.

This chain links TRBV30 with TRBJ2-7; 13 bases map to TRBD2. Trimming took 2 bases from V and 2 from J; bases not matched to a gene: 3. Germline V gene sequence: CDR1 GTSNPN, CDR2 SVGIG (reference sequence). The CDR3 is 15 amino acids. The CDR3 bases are TGTGCCTGGAGTTCCGGGACTAGCGGGGCCTACGAGCAGTACTTC. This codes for CAWSSGTSGAYEQYF.

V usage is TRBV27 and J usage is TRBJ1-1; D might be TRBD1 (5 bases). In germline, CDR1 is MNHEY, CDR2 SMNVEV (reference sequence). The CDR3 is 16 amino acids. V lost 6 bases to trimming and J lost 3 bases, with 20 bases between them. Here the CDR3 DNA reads TGTGCCAGCAGCCGAGCGGGGGGGAAAAGGTACACTGAAGCTTTCTTT. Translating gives CASSRAGGKRYTEAFF.

CDR3 residues: CASSVGTSGRAGANVLTF. The DNA of the CDR3 is TGTGCCAGCAGCGTAGGTACTAGCGGGAGGGCTGGGGCCAACGTCCTGACTTTC. The chain uses TRBV9 and TRBJ2-6, with 13 positions matching TRBD2. The length of the CDR3 is 18 residues. V lost 0 bases and J lost 2; bases outside the gene matches: 2. CDR1 and CDR2 (germline): SGDLS, YYNGEE. The full variable domain, with the rest looked up from reference TRBV9 and TRBJ2-6, is DSGVTQTPKHLITATGQRVTLRCSPRSGDLSVYWYQQSLDQGLQFLIQYYNGEERAKGNILERFSAQQFPDLHSELNLSSLELGDSALYFCASSVGTSGRAGANVLTFGAGSRLTVL.

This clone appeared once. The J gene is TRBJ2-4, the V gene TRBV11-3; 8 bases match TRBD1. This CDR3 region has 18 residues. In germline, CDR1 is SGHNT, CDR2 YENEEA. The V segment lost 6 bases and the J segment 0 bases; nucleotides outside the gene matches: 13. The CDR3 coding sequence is TGTGCCAGCAGTAGCCCGGGACAGGAGTTTCTAGCCAAAAACATTCAGTACTTC. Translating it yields CASSSPGQEFLAKNIQYF.

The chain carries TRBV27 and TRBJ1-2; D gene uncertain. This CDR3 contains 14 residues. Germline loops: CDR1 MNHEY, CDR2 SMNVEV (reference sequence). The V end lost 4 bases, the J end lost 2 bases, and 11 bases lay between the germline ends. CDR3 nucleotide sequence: TGTGCCAGCAGTTCCTGGACGGGGAACTATGGCTACACCTTC. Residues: CASSSWTGNYGYTF.